This T cell receptor (beta chain) was captured in a study of control samples from healthy donors and cancer patients. Some clones are missing from TCRdb's copy, which holds only in-frame ones; the method was immunoSEQ multiplex PCR. The table has 95,000 to 150,000 clones, 85% to 90% seen once. What was sequenced was blood. This TCR was sampled from a man aged 25-40 years in good health.

Here the CDR3 DNA reads TGTGCCTCTTCCTTCCTAGCGGGGAACACCGGGGAGCTGTTTTTT. Protein sequence: CASSFLAGNTGELFF. The J gene is TRBJ2-2, the V gene TRBV10-3; 8 bases match TRBD2. The CDR3 sequence is 15 residues long. Losses at the gene ends were 11 bases for V and 1 base for J; bases not matched to a gene: 9. Per germline, CDR1 ENHRY and CDR2 SYGVKD.